One sample yielded the 23 T cell receptor beta chains listed below, sequenced in a study of identical twins. TCRdb re-called the 5' RACE reads with MiXCR, one entry per CDR3 protein. In the table there are 500,000 to 700,000 distinct CDR3 sequences, roughly 6.6% of which are singletons. Separately, the same data were catalogued under a study of yellow fever vaccine responses in identical twins.

The sequenced material came from PBMCs. The receptor set was obtained from a young woman in good health.

This clonotype was seen more than once but under ten times. The chain has TRBV7-9 and TRBJ2-3, with TRBD1 as a possible D gene (5 bases). This CDR3 region has 13 residues. CDR1 SEHNR and CDR2 FQNEAQ come from the germline V gene (reference sequence). The ends were cut back, 5 bases at V and 4 bases at J, with 10 bases in the middle. The CDR3 DNA reads as TGTGCCAGCAGCCGCGCAGGGCCAGATACGCAGTATTTT. Its protein is CASSRAGPDTQYF.

In DNA, the CDR3 is TGTGCCAGCAGTTTGAAAGCGGGGGTCTCCCTGGGCAATGAGCAGTTCTTC. Translating gives CASSLKAGVSLGNEQFF. The chain combines TRBV12-3 or TRBV12-4 with TRBJ2-1, with TRBD2 identical over 8 bases. The CDR3 extends over 17 amino acids. Trimming removed 3 bases from V and 6 bases from J; junction bases left unmatched: 13.

This rearrangement joins TRBV20-1 to TRBJ2-7; 11 bases agree with TRBD2. This CDR3 spans 13 amino acids. Germline V gene data show CDR1 as DFQATT and CDR2 as SNEGSKA (reference sequence). V trimming: 6 bases; J trimming: 3 bases; junction bases outside the gene matches: 4. CDR3 in amino acids: CSAPSGRYYEQYF. For the CDR3, the DNA is TGCAGTGCGCCTAGCGGGAGGTACTACGAGCAGTACTTC.

Only a few counts were recorded for this clonotype. V usage is TRBV29-1 and J usage is TRBJ1-1, with 7 bases lining up with TRBD1. CDR1 and CDR2 (germline): SQVTM, ANQGSEA. CDR3 length equals 15 residues. V lost 7 bases, J lost 1 base, and 12 bases stayed unmatched. DNA of the CDR3: TGCAGCGGATTGACAGGGCCCTCGTGGAACACTGAAGCTTTCTTT. Translation: CSGLTGPSWNTEAFF.

This clonotype was detected ten times or more. The chain links TRBV15 to TRBJ2-1, with 7 positions matching TRBD2. Per the germline V gene, CDR1 is LNHNV and CDR2 is YYDKDF (reference sequence). J was trimmed by 3 bases and V by 8 bases; bases with no gene match: 4. The CDR3 totals 13 residues. The CDR3 loop reads CATGPSGYNEQFF. The CDR3 DNA sequence: TGTGCCACCGGCCCTAGCGGCTACAATGAGCAGTTCTTC.

This clonotype was observed a handful of times. The rearrangement joins TRBV6-6 to TRBJ1-1; D is uncertain. V shed 5 bases and J shed 4 bases, with 11 bases lying between them. CDR3 length equals 13 residues. Germline values: CDR1 MNHNY, CDR2 SVGAGI (reference sequence). CDR3 loop: CASSASVGTEAFF. The CDR3 bases are TGTGCCAGCAGTGCCTCGGTGGGCACTGAAGCTTTCTTT.

This clonotype was picked up a small number of times. The V and J genes are TRBV21-1 and TRBJ2-5; the D call in the table, TRBD2, was not verified against the DNA. TRBV21-1 is assigned pseudogene status. The CDR3 is 17 amino acids. The DNA of the CDR3 is TGTGCCAGCAGCAAAGGGGACGAGCGGGAGGGGCAAGAGACCCAGTACTTC. It encodes CASSKGDEREGQETQYF.

The chain joins TRBV21-1 to TRBJ2-5; the listed D gene, TRBD2, was not tested against the DNA. TRBV21-1 is assigned pseudogene status. This CDR3 spans 14 amino acids. CDR3 DNA: TGTGCCAGCAGCAAAGGAGGGAAGCGGGAGGGACCCCCCTTC. It encodes CASSKGGKREGPPF.

The rearrangement uses TRBV29-1 and TRBJ2-5; no clear D. V was clipped by 5 bases and J by 2 bases, with 12 bases between them. This CDR3 region has 13 residues. From germline, CDR1 is SQVTM and CDR2 ANQGSEA. The CDR3 here is CSVLEWGQETQYF. The CDR3 coding sequence is TGCAGCGTTTTGGAGTGGGGTCAAGAGACCCAGTACTTC.

The table lists this clonotype with many counts. Here the CDR3 reads CATTPGGVGTDTQYF. CDR3 bases: TGTGCCACCACCCCCGGGGGGGTCGGCACAGATACGCAGTATTTT. V gene TRBV24-1 combines with J gene TRBJ2-3; 8 bases match TRBD2. V shed 8 bases and J 1 base; nucleotides not matched to a gene: 7. The CDR3 is 15 residues long. Per the germline V gene, CDR1 is KGHDR and CDR2 is SFDVKD.

There are a few counts of this clonotype. This chain joins TRBV12-3 or TRBV12-4 and TRBJ2-7; TRBD1 or TRBD2 may be the D gene (5 bases each). The CDR3 covers 13 residues. The V and J ends lost 8 bases and 7 bases respectively, with 18 bases between them. The CDR3 sequence is CASAPGGGTEQYF. CDR3 sequence (DNA): TGTGCCAGCGCTCCAGGTGGGGGTACTGAGCAGTACTTC.

CDR3: CASSDNYGPQHF. The CDR3 DNA reads as TGTGCCAGCAGCGATAACTATGGGCCCCAGCATTTT. The chain carries TRBV9 and TRBJ1-5; D gene uncertain. CDR1 and CDR2 (germline): SGDLS, YYNGEE. V was trimmed by 3 bases and J by 9 bases, leaving 10 bases between them. CDR3 length: 12 residues.

This clonotype was counted ten times or more. V gene TRBV13 combines with J gene TRBJ2-3; no firm D call. Trimming cost V 0 bases and J 5 bases, with 12 bases left between them. The CDR3 runs 15 residues. Looked up from germline, CDR1 is PRHDT and CDR2 is FYEKMQ (reference sequence). In DNA, the CDR3 is TGTGCCAGCAGCTTAGGCCGGGTGGAGAGAGATACGCAGTATTTT. This translates into CASSLGRVERDTQYF.

The chain carries TRBV7-9 and TRBJ2-2; TRBD1 aligns across 9 bases. The CDR3 consists of 15 residues. In germline, CDR1 is SEHNR, CDR2 FQNEAQ (reference sequence). V was clipped by 8 bases and J by 7 bases; unmatched bases: 11. The CDR3 spells CASRPWTGVDGELFF. The CDR3 DNA reads TGTGCCAGCCGTCCCTGGACAGGGGTGGACGGGGAGCTGTTTTTT.

The rearrangement links TRBV2 to TRBJ2-5, with TRBD2 identical over 10 bases. CDR1 is SNHLY, CDR2 FYNNEI, per germline. V lost 8 bases, J lost 5 bases, and 20 bases stayed unmatched. The CDR3 is 18 amino acids. As DNA, the CDR3 is TGTGCCAGCTGTTTCTGGGCTAGCGGGAGTCCGAGTAGGGAGACCCAGTACTTC. Residues: CASCFWASGSPSRETQYF.

This clonotype was counted only a few times. The chain joins TRBV29-1 to TRBJ1-2; 9 bases are a match to TRBD1. V gave up 5 bases and J gave up 4 bases; unmatched junction bases: 5. The V gene's germline CDR1 is SQVTM and CDR2 ANQGSEA. This CDR3 is built from 13 residues. In DNA form, the CDR3 reads TGCAGCGTTAGGACAGGGGAGTCCTATGGCTACACCTTC. The encoded protein is CSVRTGESYGYTF.

J is TRBJ2-7 and V is TRBV7-9; 7 bases are shared with TRBD1. CDR1 is SEHNR and CDR2 is FQNEAQ in the germline V gene (reference sequence). Trimming cost V 0 bases and J 6 bases; bases outside gene matches: 5. CDR3 size: 14 residues. CDR3 DNA sequence: TGTGCCAGCAGCTTAGCAGGGGGCGAGCCCGAGCAGTACTTC. Its translation is CASSLAGGEPEQYF.

The V and J genes are TRBV6-5 and TRBJ1-1; 7 positions agree with TRBD1. Trimming took 0 bases from V and 3 from J; bases not matched to a gene: 7. CDR3 length: 16 residues. The germline V gene has CDR1 MNHEY and CDR2 SVGAGI. DNA of the CDR3: TGTGCCAGCAGTTACTCTGGCGACAGGGTGTACACTGAAGCTTTCTTT. Translated: CASSYSGDRVYTEAFF.

This clonotype has ten or more counts. The V gene is TRBV5-1, the J gene TRBJ1-2; 11 bases are shared with TRBD1. CDR1 and CDR2 from the germline V gene are SGHRS and YFSETQ. The V segment lost 3 bases and the J segment 4 bases; nucleotides outside the gene matches: 5. The CDR3 covers 15 residues. The CDR3, as DNA: TGCGCCAGCAGCTCCCGGACAGGGGGCACCTATGGCTACACCTTC. Translated: CASSSRTGGTYGYTF. Looking up the rest from reference TRBV5-1 and TRBJ1-2 gives the full variable domain: KAGVTQTPRYLIKTRGQQVTLSCSPISGHRSVSWYQQTPGQGLQFLFEYFSETQRNKGNFPGRFSGRQFSNSRSEMNVSTLELGDSALYLCASSSRTGGTYGYTFGSGTRLTVV.

This clonotype occurred many times. V gene TRBV11-3 combines with J gene TRBJ2-3; D remains unclear. Between the trimmed V and J ends, which lost 2 bases and 5 bases, there was a span of 8 bases. This CDR3 is 13 amino acids long. The germline V gene has CDR1 SGHNT and CDR2 YENEEA. The CDR3 reads CASSLRTVDTQYF. The CDR3 nucleotides are TGTGCCAGCAGCTTACGGACCGTAGATACGCAGTATTTT.

This clonotype turned up a few times. The genes are TRBV5-1 and TRBJ2-1; 11 nucleotides align to TRBD2. Trimming took 4 bases from V and 10 from J; bases not matched to a gene: 10. This CDR3 is built from 15 residues. Germline values: CDR1 SGHRS, CDR2 YFSETQ. This chain's CDR3 is CASSPVAGGPGEQFF. The CDR3 nucleotides are TGCGCCAGCAGCCCAGTAGCGGGGGGGCCGGGGGAGCAGTTCTTC.

This clonotype was observed a few times. The genes are TRBV20-1 and TRBJ2-5, with 9 bases aligning to TRBD1. The CDR3 totals 13 residues. In germline, CDR1 is DFQATT, CDR2 SNEGSKA (reference sequence). Losses at the gene ends were 5 bases for V and 4 bases for J; bases not matched to a gene: 5. CDR3 sequence reads: CSAPHRGRETQYF. The CDR3 DNA follows: TGCAGTGCTCCTCACAGGGGGCGAGAGACCCAGTACTTC.

This clonotype was recorded at least ten times. This chain uses TRBV29-1 with TRBJ1-2; a possible D gene is TRBD1 (6 bases). CDR1 and CDR2 from the germline V gene are SQVTM and ANQGSEA. Trimming stripped 4 bases from V and 0 bases from J, with 9 bases between. The CDR3 sequence is 13 residues long. The CDR3 region has the DNA TGCAGCGTTGGACAGGCAGCTAACTATGGCTACACCTTC. Its protein product is CSVGQAANYGYTF.